These 15 T cell receptor beta chains came from one sample sequenced in a study of T cell responses to AZD1222 COVID-19 vaccine listed by TCRdb under 2021. The time point label, read with the paper, signifies: about 28 days (+/-7) after the second vaccine dose. The treatment or condition label of this sample denotes: meningococcal conjugate vaccine given as trial control. Libraries were prepared through the immunoSEQ multiplex PCR assay. TCRdb carries this immuneACCESS record with in-frame sequences only. Its versions omit some clonotypes, under half of them owing to an unresolved V gene in the studies checked, with the rest unexplained. The sample yields more than 120,000 clones; 88% were counted once. Roughly 5.4% of the sample is in the top ten clones. This material consisted of peripheral blood, taken 28 days after the second dose of the MenACWY control vaccine. The receptors derive from an adult who received the MenACWY meningococcal vaccine as a control.

The chain carries TRBV9 and TRBJ2-3; D unclear. Trimming removed 0 bases at V and 4 bases at J, with 9 bases between. This CDR3 is built from 14 residues. Germline V lookup: CDR1 SGDLS, CDR2 YYNGEE. The CDR3 loop reads CASSVGGKPDTQYF. CDR3 bases: TGTGCCAGCAGCGTAGGTGGGAAGCCAGATACGCAGTATTTT.

The chain employs TRBV6-5 and TRBJ1-1; tentatively, D is TRBD1 (6 bases). The CDR3 spans 14 residues. Trimming took 2 bases from V and 10 from J, leaving 17 bases between them. Germline-derived CDR1 and CDR2 are MNHEY and SVGAGI. The CDR3 sequence: CASSYDLTGWGAFF. For the CDR3, the DNA is TGTGCCAGCAGTTACGATCTCACAGGGTGGGGAGCTTTCTTT.

V usage is TRBV2 and J usage is TRBJ1-1, with D unclear. Germline lookup yields CDR1 SNHLY and CDR2 FYNNEI. The CDR3 has 11 residues. The V gene lost 3 bases and the J gene lost 10 bases, with 9 bases spanning the gap. The CDR3 DNA reads TGTGCCAGCAGTGAGAGGGTAGTAGCTTTCTTT. Amino acids: CASSERVVAFF.

This clone was observed a few times. This sequence joins TRBV30 and TRBJ1-4; TRBD1 might be the D (6 bases). This CDR3 is 15 amino acids long. V lost 0 bases and J lost 0, with 8 bases in between. The germline gives CDR1 GTSNPN, CDR2 SVGIG (reference sequence). In DNA form, the CDR3 reads TGTGCCTGGAGTGTACCAGGGGCAACTAATGAAAAACTGTTTTTT. Amino acid sequence: CAWSVPGATNEKLFF.

This chain connects TRBV7-2 to TRBJ2-5; 7 bases are a match to TRBD2. The CDR3 covers 14 residues. Germline CDR1 reads SGHTA; CDR2 reads FQGNSA. Trimming at V came to 0 bases and at J to 5 bases, leaving 3 bases not matched to a gene. CDR3 loop: CASSLARGGETQYF. The CDR3 DNA is TGTGCCAGCAGCTTAGCCCGGGGAGGGGAGACCCAGTACTTC.

This chain uses TRBV2 with TRBJ2-7; TRBD2 is a possible D gene (6 bases). The CDR3 loop spans 13 amino acids. CDR1 is SNHLY and CDR2 is FYNNEI in the germline V gene. The V end lost 7 bases, the J end lost 3 bases, and 13 bases lay between the germline ends. The CDR3 is CASTPGLLYEQYF. The CDR3 nucleotides are TGTGCCAGCACTCCGGGACTCCTCTACGAGCAGTACTTC.

The chain carries TRBV6-5 and TRBJ1-5; 7 nucleotides line up with TRBD1. The CDR3 spans 14 residues. CDR1 is MNHEY, CDR2 SVGAGI, per germline. Trimming removed 8 bases from V and 3 bases from J; junction bases left unmatched: 7. CDR3 bases: TGTGCCAGCCGCCCCGACAGGGTCAATCAGCCCCAGCATTTT. Translating gives CASRPDRVNQPQHF.

This clone has just one count. The V and J genes are TRBV7-9 and TRBJ2-7; perhaps TRBD1 as D (6 bases). V lost 5 bases and J 6 bases, leaving 20 bases between the germline ends. CDR1 and CDR2 from the germline V gene are SEHNR and FQNEAQ (reference sequence). The CDR3 spans 15 residues. In DNA, the CDR3 is TGTGCCAGCAGCATAATCCAGGGGCGAGGGACCGAGCAGTACTTC. It encodes CASSIIQGRGTEQYF.

The chain combines TRBV4-1 with TRBJ2-2; weak D call: TRBD2 (8 bases). The germline gives CDR1 MGHRA, CDR2 YSYEKL. This CDR3 has 17 amino acids. Trimming removed 4 bases at V and 7 bases at J, with 22 bases between. Written as DNA, the CDR3 is TGCGCCAGCAGCCCGCAGGGGGAAGCGGGAGTTAGCGGGGAGCTGTTTTTT. It translates to CASSPQGEAGVSGELFF.

The chain is built from TRBV16 and TRBJ1-4; 9 nucleotides line up with TRBD1. Losses at the gene ends were 5 bases for V and 3 bases for J; bases not matched to a gene: 10. This CDR3 is built from 17 residues. Germline V gives CDR1 KGHSY, CDR2 FQNENV. CDR3 loop: CASSYRQGESANEKLFF. The DNA of the CDR3 is TGTGCCAGCAGCTACCGACAGGGGGAGAGTGCTAATGAAAAACTGTTTTTT. The variable domain in full, completed from reference TRBV16 and TRBJ1-4, reads GEEVAQTPKHLVRGEGQKAKLYCAPIKGHSYVFWYQQVLKNEFKFLISFQNENVFDETGMPKERFSAKCLPNSPCSLEIQATKLEDSAVYFCASSYRQGESANEKLFFGSGTQLSVL.

This clone was seen a few times. V is TRBV6-5 and J is TRBJ1-4; D not resolved. This CDR3 is 13 amino acids long. Germline V gene sequence: CDR1 MNHEY, CDR2 SVGAGI. V lost 7 bases to trimming and J lost 3 bases, with 9 bases between them. CDR3 nucleotide sequence: TGTGCCAGCAAAGGGAGGGCTAATGAAAAACTGTTTTTT. It specifies CASKGRANEKLFF.

The chain joins TRBV3-1 (or the pseudogene TRBV3-2) to TRBJ1-2; no clear D gene. The germline V and J ends were trimmed by 2 bases and 8 bases, with 15 bases remaining between them. The CDR3 contains 14 residues. Germline V gives CDR1 LGHDT, CDR2 YNNKEL (reference sequence). In nucleotides, the CDR3 is TGTGCCAGCAGCCAATGGGGAGGGAATTGCGGCTACACCTTC. Translation gives CASSQWGGNCGYTF.

This rearrangement joins TRBV27 to TRBJ1-2; 7 bases line up with TRBD1. This CDR3 is 14 amino acids long. Germline V gene lookup returns CDR1 MNHEY and CDR2 SMNVEV (reference sequence). With 6 bases clipped from V and 6 bases from J, the junction kept 10 bases outside the gene matches. DNA for the CDR3: TGTGCCAGCAGCTTACAACAGGGGCGGGATGGCTACACCTTC. Translated: CASSLQQGRDGYTF.

The table lists this clone with a count of one. This sequence joins TRBV6-2 or TRBV6-3 and TRBJ2-2; D may correspond to TRBD1 or TRBD2 (6 bases each). Between the trimmed V and J ends, which lost 4 bases and 5 bases, there was a span of 14 bases. There are 15 residues in the CDR3. Germline V gives CDR1 MNHEY, CDR2 SVGEGT. CDR3 protein: CASSFRGRRTGELFF. The CDR3 bases are TGTGCCAGCAGTTTTCGGGGGCGCAGGACCGGGGAGCTGTTTTTT.

The chain combines TRBV7-8 with TRBJ1-2; 9 bases are a match to TRBD1. This CDR3 is 16 amino acids long. The germline V gene has CDR1 SGHVS and CDR2 FQNEAQ. The J segment lost 5 bases and the V segment lost 5 bases, leaving 12 bases of the junction unmatched. The CDR3 is CASSVTGTGTSYGYTF. CDR3 DNA: TGTGCCAGCAGCGTGACCGGGACAGGGACTTCTTATGGCTACACCTTC.